The 32 T cell receptor beta chains listed next were all sequenced from one sample in a study of neoadjuvant anti-PD-1 for oral cavity cancer. The table came from immunoSEQ multiplex PCR; TCRdb's copy has only in-frame clones and leaves some out. The sample shows about 14,000 clones, roughly 67% of them seen only once. The specimen was PBMCs, collected before nivolumab (anti-PD-1) treatment. The source is a person aged 35 to 85 with oral cavity squamous cell carcinoma.

There are a few counts of this clone. This rearrangement joins TRBV4-1 to TRBJ2-2; 7 positions agree with TRBD1. The germline gives CDR1 MGHRA, CDR2 YSYEKL. The ends lost 6 bases at V and 7 bases at J; junction bases unmatched: 11. The CDR3 totals 15 residues. The CDR3 coding sequence is TGCGCCAGCAGTCTACGGCTAGCAGGGGGCGGGGAGCTGTTTTTT. Protein: CASSLRLAGGGELFF.

The chain employs TRBV27 and TRBJ2-7; 9 nucleotides align to TRBD1. This CDR3 has 18 amino acids. The germline V gene has CDR1 MNHEY and CDR2 SMNVEV (reference sequence). The V segment lost 3 bases and the J segment 0 bases; nucleotides outside the gene matches: 12. The CDR3 is CASSFDPPGQGGSYEQYF. The CDR3 bases are TGTGCCAGCAGTTTCGATCCACCGGGACAGGGAGGCTCCTACGAGCAGTACTTC.

The rearrangement joins TRBV11-2 to TRBJ1-1; D possibly corresponds to TRBD1 (5 bases). The CDR3 length is 14 residues. Germline V CDR1 and CDR2: SGHAT, FQNNGV. With 1 base removed from V and 6 bases from J, the gap between germline ends came to 12 bases. CDR3 residues: CASSLAGLGAEAFF. In DNA, the CDR3 is TGTGCCAGCAGCTTAGCAGGGTTGGGGGCTGAAGCTTTCTTT. Combining the CDR3 with reference TRBV11-2 and TRBJ1-1 gives the whole variable domain EAGVAQSPRYKIIEKRQSVAFWCNPISGHATLYWYQQILGQGPKLLIQFQNNGVVDDSQLPKDRFSAERLKGVDSTLKIQPAKLEDSAVYLCASSLAGLGAEAFFGQGTRLTVV.

This clone was seen a few times. The chain recombines TRBV18 with TRBJ2-5; D is ambiguous. Trimming left V 3 bases short and J 1 base short, with 6 bases between. Germline V gene lookup returns CDR1 KGHSH and CDR2 LQKENI. There are 13 residues in the CDR3. Here the CDR3 DNA reads TGTGCCAGCTCACCGACGATCCAAGAGACCCAGTACTTC. As protein: CASSPTIQETQYF.

The J gene is TRBJ1-4, the V gene TRBV11-2; 11 bases fit TRBD1. V trimming: 0 bases; J trimming: 8 bases; junction bases outside the gene matches: 8. Germline CDR1 reads SGHAT; CDR2 reads FQNNGV. The CDR3 runs to 17 residues. The DNA for the CDR3 is TGTGCCAGCAGCTTAGATCGTCTGGACAGGGGGCAAGAAAAACTGTTTTTT. Protein: CASSLDRLDRGQEKLFF.

This clone was recorded once. The genes are TRBV29-1 and TRBJ2-1, with TRBD2 as a possible D gene (6 bases). CDR3 length equals 14 residues. Germline V gene lookup returns CDR1 SQVTM and CDR2 ANQGSEA. V shed 8 bases and J shed 4 bases, with 18 bases lying between them. CDR3 sequence: CSSLEPAGYNEQFF. In DNA form, the CDR3 reads TGCAGCTCCTTGGAGCCGGCGGGGTACAATGAGCAGTTCTTC.

J is TRBJ1-2 and V is TRBV30; 9 nucleotides match TRBD1. In germline, CDR1 is GTSNPN, CDR2 SVGIG (reference sequence). J lost 1 base, V lost 5 bases, and 5 bases had no gene match. This CDR3 comprises 14 residues. CDR3 bases: TGTGCCTGGCAGGGACAGGGATATAACTATGGCTACACCTTC. It translates to CAWQGQGYNYGYTF.

The chain combines TRBV6-5 with TRBJ1-4; D not resolved. Deletions cut 5 bases from V and 4 bases from J, with 11 bases between. The CDR3 covers 14 residues. Germline V CDR1 and CDR2: MNHEY, SVGAGI. The CDR3 reads CASSPHRDNEKLFF. The DNA for the CDR3 is TGTGCCAGCAGTCCCCATCGAGATAATGAAAAACTGTTTTTT.

This chain uses TRBV6-1 with TRBJ2-7; no clear D. The V gene's germline CDR1 is MNHNS and CDR2 SASEGT. The germline V and J ends were trimmed by 5 bases and 7 bases, with 12 bases remaining between them. The CDR3 length is 12 residues. The chain's CDR3 is CASSRPRREQYF. CDR3 nucleotide sequence: TGTGCCAGCAGTCGCCCTCGTAGGGAGCAGTACTTC.

The chain uses TRBV6-5 and TRBJ2-7; 7 nucleotides match TRBD2. This CDR3 is built from 15 residues. Germline V gives CDR1 MNHEY, CDR2 SVGAGI. V gave up 0 bases and J gave up 3 bases; unmatched junction bases: 5. CDR3 loop: CASSYSASGVYEQYF. CDR3 DNA sequence: TGTGCCAGCAGTTACTCCGCCAGCGGGGTCTACGAGCAGTACTTC.

This clone was seen a few times. This chain joins TRBV11-2 and TRBJ1-6, with 7 bases matching TRBD1. Losses at the gene ends were 2 bases for V and 0 bases for J; bases not matched to a gene: 4. Per the germline V gene, CDR1 is SGHAT and CDR2 is FQNNGV. This CDR3 is built from 17 residues. The DNA of the CDR3 is TGTGCCAGCAGCTTATTGGGACAGAGCTCCTATAATTCACCCCTCCACTTT. Translated: CASSLLGQSSYNSPLHF.

The V gene is TRBV2, the J gene TRBJ2-2; 7 nucleotides line up with TRBD1. Germline V gene data show CDR1 as SNHLY and CDR2 as FYNNEI. The CDR3 runs to 15 residues. Germline trimming cut 7 bases from V and 4 bases from J; bases unmatched to any gene: 9. This chain's CDR3 is CASTEANRGTGELFF. CDR3 sequence (DNA): TGTGCCAGCACTGAGGCTAACAGGGGCACCGGGGAGCTGTTTTTT.

The chain couples TRBV5-4 to TRBJ2-5; D gene uncertain. The CDR3 spans 14 residues. V was shortened by 0 bases and J by 4 bases, with 10 bases between the two germline ends. Germline V gene sequence: CDR1 SGHNT, CDR2 YYREEE (reference sequence). The CDR3 loop reads CASSLVDVPETQYF. The CDR3 DNA sequence: TGTGCCAGCAGCTTGGTGGATGTCCCAGAGACCCAGTACTTC.

This clone appeared a few times. The chain is built from TRBV6-1 and TRBJ1-1; perhaps TRBD1 as D (5 bases). The CDR3 length is 14 residues. Trimming removed 10 bases from V and 0 bases from J, with 15 bases in between. CDR1 and CDR2 (germline): MNHNS, SASEGT. The CDR3 is CATSGTFMNTEAFF. The DNA of the CDR3 is TGTGCCACCTCCGGGACGTTCATGAACACTGAAGCTTTCTTT.

This chain links TRBV6-4 with TRBJ1-6; D may be TRBD1 (5 bases). The CDR3 is 14 residues long. The V and J ends lost 6 bases and 7 bases respectively, with 13 bases between them. Germline V gene sequence: CDR1 MRHNA, CDR2 SNTAGT. The CDR3 DNA follows: TGTGCCAGCAGGACGGGACTGTCGAATTCACCCCTCCACTTT. Residues: CASRTGLSNSPLHF.

This chain connects TRBV6-5 to TRBJ1-3; a weak D match, TRBD1 (5 bases). Germline CDR1 is MNHEY and CDR2 is SVGAGI. The V and J ends lost 7 bases and 2 bases respectively, with 12 bases between them. This CDR3 is built from 14 residues. In DNA, the CDR3 is TGTGCCAGCACCGCGACAGCTACTGGAAACACCATATATTTT. Residues: CASTATATGNTIYF.

The gene calls are TRBV5-1 and TRBJ2-3, with D possibly called TRBD1 or TRBD2 (5 bases each). The germline V gene encodes CDR1 SGHRS and CDR2 YFSETQ. CDR3 length: 16 amino acids. V shed 4 bases and J shed 1 base, with 16 bases lying between them. CDR3 sequence: CASSLGRPWGTDTQYF. The CDR3 region has the DNA TGCGCCAGCAGCCTGGGACGCCCGTGGGGCACAGATACGCAGTATTTT.

This clone occurred a few times. The V call is TRBV7-9, the J call TRBJ1-3; the D is unclear. CDR1 is SEHNR, CDR2 FQNEAQ, per germline (reference sequence). There are 13 residues in the CDR3. This CDR3 is CATNPSSGNTIYF. CDR3 sequence (DNA): TGTGCAACCAACCCGAGCTCTGGAAACACCATATATTTT.

The chain combines TRBV6-1 with TRBJ2-7, with a weak D call TRBD2 (5 bases). The CDR3 is 15 amino acids. Trimming pared 1 base from V and 2 bases from J, leaving 12 bases between. Germline V gives CDR1 MNHNS, CDR2 SASEGT. CDR3 nucleotide sequence: TGTGCCAGCAGTGAAGGGACTTGGCGGCCCTACGAGCAGTACTTC. It encodes CASSEGTWRPYEQYF.

The chain uses TRBV6-5 and TRBJ1-2; D is unclear. V was shortened by 2 bases and J by 1 base, with 11 bases between the two germline ends. The V gene's germline CDR1 is MNHEY and CDR2 SVGAGI. The CDR3 runs 15 residues. As DNA, the CDR3 is TGTGCCAGCAGTTACGATCGGGCGGTTAACTATGGCTACACCTTC. Translated, it gives CASSYDRAVNYGYTF.

The V and J genes are TRBV28 and TRBJ2-7; D gene uncertain. The CDR3 totals 14 residues. Germline V gives CDR1 MDHEN, CDR2 SYDVKM. V lost 2 bases and J 2 bases, leaving 10 bases between the germline ends. CDR3 DNA: TGTGCCAGCAGTTTAGGCACAGTTACCTACGAGCAGTACTTC. Translated, it gives CASSLGTVTYEQYF.

V gene TRBV27 combines with J gene TRBJ2-1, with TRBD2 identical over 7 bases. The CDR3 contains 15 residues. V trimming: 4 bases; J trimming: 0 bases; junction bases outside the gene matches: 3. Germline-derived CDR1 and CDR2 are MNHEY and SMNVEV (reference sequence). The CDR3 nucleotides read TGTGCCAGCAGTTCCCTAGCGGTCTCCTACAATGAGCAGTTCTTC. Translating it yields CASSSLAVSYNEQFF.

The V and J genes are TRBV10-3 and TRBJ1-1; D perhaps matches TRBD1 (5 bases). The CDR3 extends over 16 amino acids. V lost 2 bases and J 3 bases, leaving 16 bases between the germline ends. The V gene's germline CDR1 is ENHRY and CDR2 SYGVKD. CDR3 coding DNA: TGTGCCATCAGTGAGCCAAGGGCAGGGTCACACACTGAAGCTTTCTTT. It encodes CAISEPRAGSHTEAFF.

The chain links TRBV6-5 to TRBJ1-6; D uncertain. The CDR3 runs 15 residues. V shed 0 bases and J shed 5 bases, with 8 bases lying between them. The germline gives CDR1 MNHEY, CDR2 SVGAGI. CDR3 protein: CASSYSKRDNSPLHF. The CDR3 DNA reads TGTGCCAGCAGTTACTCGAAGAGAGATAATTCACCCCTCCACTTT.

This chain joins TRBV6-5 and TRBJ1-5, with D possibly matching TRBD1 (5 bases). The germline CDR1 and CDR2 sequences are MNHEY and SVGAGI. The CDR3 extends over 15 amino acids. V was cut by 0 bases and J by 1 base, with 7 bases left in between. The CDR3 sequence is CASSYSGGSNQPQHF. The CDR3 DNA reads TGTGCCAGCAGTTACTCTGGGGGAAGCAATCAGCCCCAGCATTTT.

V gene TRBV5-6 combines with J gene TRBJ2-5; 12 nucleotides match TRBD2. Germline CDR1 is SGHDT and CDR2 is YYEEEE. The CDR3 loop spans 17 amino acids. V lost 3 bases, J lost 0 bases, and 6 bases stayed unmatched. For the CDR3, the DNA is TGTGCCAGCAGCTCCGGACTAGCGGGGAGATACCAAGAGACCCAGTACTTC. It codes for CASSSGLAGRYQETQYF.

The CDR3 loop is CASSYGLGSTNIQYF. CDR3 bases: TGTGCCAGCAGTTACGGTCTCGGGTCGACAAACATTCAGTACTTC. The chain is built from TRBV6-5 and TRBJ2-4; D is unresolved. The CDR3 spans 15 residues. Per germline, CDR1 MNHEY and CDR2 SVGAGI. V was cut by 2 bases and J by 6 bases, with 14 bases left in between.

This clone was recorded only once. The rearrangement uses TRBV5-1 and TRBJ1-1; possible D gene TRBD1, 5 bases. Germline CDR1 and CDR2: SGHRS and YFSETQ. The CDR3 has 15 residues. V was cut by 4 bases and J by 7 bases, with 20 bases left in between. The chain's CDR3 is CASSQNAGSRGEAFF. The CDR3 DNA reads as TGCGCCAGCAGCCAGAACGCAGGGAGTAGGGGTGAAGCTTTCTTT.

The chain uses TRBV14 and TRBJ1-1; TRBD1 aligns across 7 bases. CDR1 is SGHDN, CDR2 FVKESK, per germline. This CDR3 is built from 13 residues. Unmatched junction bases numbered 5, after V lost 3 bases and J lost 7 bases. The CDR3 loop reads CASSQGQPLEAFF. The CDR3, as DNA: TGTGCCAGCAGCCAGGGACAGCCACTTGAAGCTTTCTTT.

The rearrangement uses TRBV21-1 and TRBJ2-5; TRBD1, the D gene given by the table, was not confirmed from the DNA. TRBV21-1 is an annotated pseudogene. The CDR3 runs to 13 residues. The CDR3 DNA follows: TGTGCCAGCAGCAGTGGGGGCGAAGAGACCCAGTACTTC. This encodes CASSSGGEETQYF.

V and J are TRBV2 and TRBJ1-6; maybe TRBD1 (5 bases). V was clipped by 7 bases and J by 10 bases, with 17 bases between them. Germline V gene lookup returns CDR1 SNHLY and CDR2 FYNNEI. The length of the CDR3 is 14 residues. The CDR3 DNA reads as TGTGCCAGCACCTTATACGCACAGGACTCACCCCTCCACTTT. Amino acids: CASTLYAQDSPLHF.

The CDR3 here is CASSLPGTHYEQYF. As DNA, the CDR3 is TGTGCCAGCAGCTTACCCGGGACCCACTACGAGCAGTACTTC. The chain links TRBV5-6 to TRBJ2-7; the D gene could be TRBD1 or TRBD2 (5 bases each). V lost 2 bases to trimming and J lost 3 bases, with 12 bases between them. This CDR3 has 14 residues. CDR1 and CDR2 (germline): SGHDT, YYEEEE.